This TCR beta chain emerged from a study of CD8 T cells in ankylosing spondylitis. This clonotype turned up a few times. What it binds is not known. Notes on the study in general: A motif of eight or nine highly homologous TCR beta variants was seen as apparently characteristic of ankylosing spondylitis blood. Enrichment of disease-linked clones was reportedly significant in matched ankylosing spondylitis synovial fluid.

TCRdb recomputed calls from the 5' RACE reads with MiXCR, one row per CDR3 protein. The table lists 650,000 to 800,000 distinct CDR3 sequences, around a fifth of them singletons, with 15% to 20% in the top ten. Per the germline V gene, CDR1 is SGHKS and CDR2 is YYEKEE (reference sequence). The CDR3 sequence is 13 residues long. The germline V and J ends were trimmed by 1 base and 4 bases, with 5 bases remaining between them. The clonotype was recovered from a male donor with ankylosing spondylitis. Input material: blood, either unsorted or a sorted T cell fraction (not recorded which). The chain has TRBV5-5 and TRBJ2-2; no clear D. DNA for the CDR3: TGTGCCAGCAGCTTGATCCCCACCGGGGAGCTGTTTTTT. Protein: CASSLIPTGELFF.